Shown below are 17 T cell receptor beta chains from a single sample sequenced in a study of T cells after posttransplantation cyclophosphamide. Generated by immunoSEQ multiplex PCR, the TCRdb table keeps only in-frame clones and is missing some. The sample contains around 23,000 clones, 80% to 90% of which appear only once. Control samples came 1 year after myeloablative marrow transplants with methotrexate plus calcineurin inhibitor. The material sequenced was PBMCs, taken about 13 months after allogeneic stem cell transplant with calcineurin inhibitor and methotrexate. The receptors were sampled from a female patient younger than 45 who received an allogeneic stem cell transplant from an unrelated donor, was CMV-positive, and had acute and chronic GVHD. Part of the T cells may come from the graft donor.

CDR3 DNA sequence: TGTGCCAGCAGAAGACACGGCTCTGGGGCCAACGTCCTGACTTTC. It translates to CASRRHGSGANVLTF. V usage is TRBV6-5 and J usage is TRBJ2-6; D not resolved. Trimming took 6 bases from V and 0 from J, leaving 9 bases between them. This CDR3 contains 15 residues. The germline V gene encodes CDR1 MNHEY and CDR2 SVGAGI.

J is TRBJ1-5 and V is TRBV19; weak D call: TRBD1 (5 bases). Germline V gene lookup returns CDR1 LNHDA and CDR2 SQIVND (reference sequence). The CDR3 has 14 amino acids. Trimming shortened V by 4 bases and J by 6 bases, and 13 bases separated the two germline ends. The chain's CDR3 is CASSRTFEAQPQHF. For the CDR3, the DNA is TGTGCCAGTAGTAGGACATTCGAGGCTCAGCCCCAGCATTTT.

This chain uses TRBV6-6 with TRBJ1-1, with TRBD1 as a possible D gene (5 bases). Germline lookup yields CDR1 MNHNY and CDR2 SVGAGI (reference sequence). This CDR3 has 11 amino acids. V dropped 6 bases and J dropped 7 bases, with 9 bases sitting between them. The CDR3 DNA reads as TGTGCCAGCAGCCGGGACTTTGAAGCTTTCTTT. The encoded protein is CASSRDFEAFF.

The chain joins TRBV6-6 to TRBJ2-3; possible D gene TRBD2, 5 bases. From germline, CDR1 is MNHNY and CDR2 SVGAGI (reference sequence). This CDR3 has 14 amino acids. Trimming left V 6 bases short and J 0 bases short, with 10 bases between. The CDR3 DNA is TGTGCCAGCAGGACGGGCGGGAGCACAGATACGCAGTATTTT. Translated: CASRTGGSTDTQYF.

The chain is built from TRBV4-1 and TRBJ2-3; TRBD2 aligns across 8 bases. The CDR3 consists of 16 residues. CDR1 and CDR2 (germline): MGHRA, YSYEKL. J was trimmed by 2 bases and V by 4 bases; bases with no gene match: 8. CDR3 amino acids: CASSLGRGVITDTQYF. As DNA, the CDR3 is TGCGCCAGCAGCCTTGGGCGGGGGGTCATCACAGATACGCAGTATTTT.

This clone appeared once. The chain has TRBV15 and TRBJ1-5; TRBD1 matches at 8 bases. J lost 7 bases, V lost 0 bases, and 8 bases had no gene match. Germline assignment: CDR1 LNHNV and CDR2 YYDKDF (reference sequence). This CDR3 contains 16 residues. CDR3 protein: CATSRDVNRDRQPQHF. As DNA, the CDR3 is TGTGCCACCAGCAGAGATGTAAACAGGGACAGGCAGCCCCAGCATTTT.

The chain links TRBV27 to TRBJ1-6; the match to TRBD1 covers 9 bases. Trimming cost V 2 bases and J 10 bases; bases outside gene matches: 0. Germline loops: CDR1 MNHEY, CDR2 SMNVEV (reference sequence). The CDR3 contains 13 residues. Here the CDR3 reads CASSLGTGSPLHF. CDR3 DNA: TGTGCCAGCAGTTTAGGGACAGGGTCACCCCTCCACTTT.

The chain uses TRBV7-2 and TRBJ1-1, with D possibly TRBD1 on 5 matching bases. V gave up 5 bases and J gave up 6 bases, with 16 bases separating them. Germline values: CDR1 SGHTA, CDR2 FQGNSA. The CDR3 extends over 14 amino acids. CDR3: CASSRYPGGAEAFF. The CDR3 DNA sequence: TGTGCCAGCAGCCGGTACCCCGGAGGGGCTGAAGCTTTCTTT.

The rearrangement uses TRBV19 and TRBJ1-2; D ambiguous. CDR1 and CDR2 from the germline V gene are LNHDA and SQIVND (reference sequence). This CDR3 region has 12 residues. Between the trimmed V and J ends, which lost 9 bases and 2 bases, there was a span of 10 bases. This chain's CDR3 is CARDPRNYGYTF. The DNA for the CDR3 is TGTGCCAGAGACCCTAGAAACTATGGCTACACCTTC.

The chain couples TRBV6-1 to TRBJ2-1; D is perhaps TRBD1 (6 bases). Germline V gene data show CDR1 as MNHNS and CDR2 as SASEGT. Trimming removed 6 bases from V and 7 bases from J, with 10 bases in between. This CDR3 spans 12 amino acids. The chain's CDR3 is CASRSQGNEQFF. CDR3 DNA: TGTGCCAGCAGGTCGCAGGGGAATGAGCAGTTCTTC.

The chain recombines TRBV4-1 with TRBJ1-4; TRBD1 aligns across 8 bases. Trimming at V came to 8 bases and at J to 8 bases, leaving 13 bases not matched to a gene. Germline CDR1 and CDR2: MGHRA and YSYEKL. The CDR3 contains 15 residues. The CDR3 DNA reads as TGCGCCAGCGGGCGTTCGGGGACAGGAGGGGAAAAACTGTTTTTT. Translating gives CASGRSGTGGEKLFF.

This chain links TRBV5-1 with TRBJ1-2, with a possible D match to TRBD1 (5 bases). This CDR3 region has 14 residues. Deletions cut 0 bases from V and 4 bases from J, with 10 bases between. The germline gives CDR1 SGHRS, CDR2 YFSETQ. This CDR3 is CASSLEGSTYGYTF. CDR3 nucleotides: TGCGCCAGCAGCTTGGAGGGGTCTACCTATGGCTACACCTTC.

The gene calls are TRBV6-5 and TRBJ1-5; TRBD1 might be the D (6 bases). Trimming pared 6 bases from V and 6 bases from J, leaving 18 bases between. This CDR3 has 15 amino acids. The V gene's germline CDR1 is MNHEY and CDR2 SVGAGI. The CDR3 DNA reads TGTGCCAGCAGCCGGGACACGGCGGTGGGTCAGCCCCAGCATTTT. It codes for CASSRDTAVGQPQHF.

The chain is built from TRBV5-4 and TRBJ1-1; 8 bases align to TRBD1. V was pared by 0 bases and J by 8 bases, with 3 bases of the junction left unmatched. The CDR3 contains 13 residues. Germline V CDR1 and CDR2: SGHNT, YYREEE (reference sequence). The CDR3 is CASSLGQGAEAFF. In DNA, the CDR3 is TGTGCCAGCAGCTTGGGGCAGGGGGCAGAAGCTTTCTTT.

This clone appeared a few times. V gene TRBV7-2 combines with J gene TRBJ1-6; TRBD1 agrees at 10 bases. Germline V gives CDR1 SGHTA, CDR2 FQGNSA. Unmatched junction bases numbered 11, after V lost 6 bases and J lost 9 bases. This CDR3 contains 16 residues. CDR3 loop: CASRSPGQGVVSPLHF. The DNA of the CDR3 is TGTGCCAGCAGAAGCCCTGGACAGGGGGTAGTTTCACCCCTCCACTTT.

In its sample, this clone was seen once. V and J are TRBV11-2 and TRBJ2-7, with 7 bases matching TRBD1. This CDR3 has 15 amino acids. V lost 6 bases, J lost 2 bases, and 10 bases stayed unmatched. Germline V gene data show CDR1 as SGHAT and CDR2 as FQNNGV. The CDR3 DNA follows: TGTGCCAGCAGTCTTCGAGGGGGCATTACCTACGAGCAGTACTTC. This gives the protein CASSLRGGITYEQYF.

V and J are TRBV10-1 and TRBJ1-1; perhaps TRBD1 as D (6 bases). Trimming cost V 0 bases and J 7 bases, with 15 bases left between them. The length of the CDR3 is 15 residues. Per germline, CDR1 WNHNN and CDR2 SYGVQD (reference sequence). The CDR3 protein is CASSESTLGTFEAFF. Here the CDR3 DNA reads TGCGCCAGCAGTGAGTCGACTCTTGGGACATTTGAAGCTTTCTTT.